Below are 28 T cell receptor beta chains sequenced from a single sample in a study of CD8+ T cells in alopecia areata. cDNA prepared by RNA extraction and subsequent reverse transcription served as the template for sequencing. Using immunoSEQ multiplex PCR, the repertoire was profiled, and TCRdb retains in-frame clones only, with some absent. This table holds some 130,000 clones, about 60% found once. The sequenced sample was CD4+ T cells sorted from blood, obtained at week 0. The receptors originated from a human donor with alopecia areata.

The V gene is TRBV29-1, the J gene TRBJ1-2; tentatively, D is TRBD1 (6 bases). The CDR3 runs to 13 residues. The ends were cut back, 4 bases at V and 7 bases at J, with 16 bases in the middle. Germline lookup yields CDR1 SQVTM and CDR2 ANQGSEA. The CDR3 nucleotides read TGCAGCGTTGGGGCCCCCCTAGGGGGTGGCTACACCTTC. It codes for CSVGAPLGGGYTF.

This clone was seen a few times. This chain joins TRBV7-2 and TRBJ2-7; D is possibly TRBD1 or TRBD2 (5 bases each). The CDR3 is 14 amino acids. V lost 6 bases and J lost 3, with 15 bases in between. Germline values: CDR1 SGHTA, CDR2 FQGNSA. This CDR3 is CASRLLVGDYEQYF. CDR3 DNA sequence: TGTGCCAGCAGGTTACTAGTGGGGGACTACGAGCAGTACTTC.

V gene TRBV10-3 combines with J gene TRBJ2-1; 9 positions agree with TRBD2. With 10 bases clipped from V and 10 bases from J, the junction kept 23 bases outside the gene matches. Germline-derived CDR1 and CDR2 are ENHRY and SYGVKD. The CDR3 is made up of 17 amino acids. CDR3 coding DNA: TGTGCCACAACCGGGACTAGCCGGGTCTACTCTCGACTGGAGCAGTTCTTC. Protein product: CATTGTSRVYSRLEQFF.

This sequence joins TRBV4-3 and TRBJ1-6, with 7 nucleotides matching TRBD1. This CDR3 region has 17 residues. Germline CDR1 LGHNA, CDR2 YSLEER. The V gene end was trimmed by 8 bases and the J gene end by 7 bases; junction bases not matched to a gene: 17. CDR3 amino acids: CASSGGAGAGENSPLHF. For the CDR3, the DNA is TGCGCCAGCTCAGGGGGAGCCGGGGCAGGCGAAAATTCACCCCTCCACTTT.

This clone appeared a few times. V is TRBV7-2 and J is TRBJ2-1, with 11 bases that match TRBD2. Germline-derived CDR1 and CDR2 are SGHTA and FQGNSA. V was clipped by 4 bases and J by 4 bases; unmatched bases: 3. This CDR3 region has 15 residues. The CDR3 DNA reads TGTGCCAGCAGCTCCAGACTAGCGGGGTACAATGAGCAGTTCTTC. Protein: CASSSRLAGYNEQFF.

The rearrangement uses TRBV5-1 and TRBJ2-5; D is perhaps TRBD2 (7 bases). V gave up 3 bases and J gave up 4 bases, with 19 bases separating them. The germline V gene encodes CDR1 SGHRS and CDR2 YFSETQ. The CDR3 spans 16 residues. The CDR3 region is CASSSLGGASRETQYF. The CDR3 nucleotides read TGCGCCAGCAGCTCTTTAGGGGGGGCCTCCAGAGAGACCCAGTACTTC.

The V call is TRBV9, the J call TRBJ2-2; D remains ambiguous. The CDR3 loop spans 15 amino acids. V was trimmed by 0 bases and J by 5 bases, leaving 11 bases between them. Germline V lookup: CDR1 SGDLS, CDR2 YYNGEE. CDR3 protein: CASSVGVQSTGELFF. CDR3 sequence (DNA): TGTGCCAGCAGCGTAGGGGTGCAGTCGACCGGGGAGCTGTTTTTT.

The gene calls are TRBV7-8 and TRBJ2-2; a possible D gene is TRBD2 (6 bases). The CDR3 length is 14 residues. Germline CDR1 SGHVS, CDR2 FQNEAQ. Trimming shortened V by 1 base and J by 7 bases, and 10 bases separated the two germline ends. The CDR3 DNA reads as TGTGCCAGCAGCTTAGTTACGGGGGACGGGGAGCTGTTTTTT. This gives the protein CASSLVTGDGELFF.

The chain links TRBV30 to TRBJ2-3, with D possibly TRBD1 on 6 matching bases. V was trimmed by 8 bases and J by 3 bases, leaving 15 bases between them. The germline CDR1 and CDR2 sequences are GTSNPN and SVGIG (reference sequence). This CDR3 contains 13 residues. CDR3 nucleotides: TGTGCCGGCCGGACAGCCTTAACAGATACGCAGTATTTT. Translation gives CAGRTALTDTQYF.

This clone has only a few counts. This sequence joins TRBV5-1 and TRBJ2-6; tentatively, D is TRBD2 (5 bases). Germline loops: CDR1 SGHRS, CDR2 YFSETQ. This CDR3 has 15 amino acids. The ends were cut back, 0 bases at V and 2 bases at J, with 6 bases in the middle. CDR3 nucleotide sequence: TGCGCCAGCAGCTTGGCCGGGGCTGGGGCCAACGTCCTGACTTTC. Translation gives CASSLAGAGANVLTF.

The V gene is TRBV2, the J gene TRBJ1-1; 8 positions agree with TRBD1. The J segment lost 2 bases and the V segment lost 6 bases, leaving 5 bases of the junction unmatched. CDR1 and CDR2 (germline): SNHLY, FYNNEI. CDR3 length: 14 residues. In nucleotides, the CDR3 is TGTGCCAGCAGGGACAGGGTAGAAAACACTGAAGCTTTCTTT. Its protein product is CASRDRVENTEAFF.

This clone showed up just a few times. V gene TRBV4-3 combines with J gene TRBJ2-3; D unclear. This CDR3 contains 14 residues. Germline V gene lookup returns CDR1 LGHNA and CDR2 YSLEER. V lost 1 base, J lost 0 bases, and 5 bases lay in between. The CDR3 bases are TGCGCCAGCAGCCAAGTCGGGAGCACAGATACGCAGTATTTT. Residues: CASSQVGSTDTQYF.

The chain employs TRBV29-1 and TRBJ2-7, with 8 nucleotides matching TRBD2. Germline CDR1 reads SQVTM; CDR2 reads ANQGSEA. The V segment lost 2 bases and the J segment 0 bases; nucleotides outside the gene matches: 3. This CDR3 has 14 amino acids. The DNA of the CDR3 is TGCAGCGTTGAACAGCGGGGGAACTCCTACGAGCAGTACTTC. This gives the protein CSVEQRGNSYEQYF.

This clone was found a few times. Here the CDR3 reads CAWSQQFNSNQPQHF. CDR3 coding DNA: TGTGCCTGGAGTCAACAGTTCAATAGCAATCAGCCCCAGCATTTT. J is TRBJ1-5 and V is TRBV30; D ambiguous. The CDR3 loop spans 15 amino acids. Germline V gives CDR1 GTSNPN, CDR2 SVGIG (reference sequence). V gave up 2 bases and J gave up 0 bases, with 11 bases separating them.

DNA for the CDR3: TGTGCCAGCAGCGTAGGCATTTCAGGAAACTCTGGAAACACCATATATTTT. It is translated as CASSVGISGNSGNTIYF. The chain links TRBV9 to TRBJ1-3; D is uncertain. V lost 0 bases, J lost 0 bases, and 13 bases lay in between. Per germline, CDR1 SGDLS and CDR2 YYNGEE. The CDR3 totals 17 residues.

The chain joins TRBV5-6 to TRBJ1-1, with D possibly TRBD1 on 6 matching bases. The CDR3 extends over 13 amino acids. Germline lookup yields CDR1 SGHDT and CDR2 YYEEEE. Trimming removed 2 bases from V and 11 bases from J, with 16 bases in between. The CDR3 DNA sequence: TGTGCCAGCAGCTTCCCACAGGGACGCGGGGCTTTCTTT. Translated, it gives CASSFPQGRGAFF. Combining the CDR3 with reference TRBV5-6 and TRBJ1-1 gives the whole variable domain DAGVTQSPTHLIKTRGQQVTLRCSPKSGHDTVSWYQQALGQGPQFIFQYYEEEERQRGNFPDRFSGHQFPNYSSELNVNALLLGDSALYLCASSFPQGRGAFFGQGTRLTVV.

This clone was observed a few times. DNA for the CDR3: TGCGCCAGCAGCTTGGAACTAGCGGGGGCAGAGACCCAGTACTTC. Translation: CASSLELAGAETQYF. The J gene is TRBJ2-5, the V gene TRBV5-1; 11 nucleotides align to TRBD2. The germline V gene has CDR1 SGHRS and CDR2 YFSETQ. CDR3 size: 15 residues. J lost 4 bases, V lost 0 bases, and 2 bases had no gene match. The whole variable domain, filled in from reference TRBV5-1 and TRBJ2-5, reads KAGVTQTPRYLIKTRGQQVTLSCSPISGHRSVSWYQQTPGQGLQFLFEYFSETQRNKGNFPGRFSGRQFSNSRSEMNVSTLELGDSALYLCASSLELAGAETQYFGPGTRLLVL.

The rearrangement links TRBV11-2 to TRBJ2-3; no reliable D call. The CDR3 totals 13 residues. The ends were cut back, 5 bases at V and 9 bases at J, with 15 bases in the middle. Germline CDR1 and CDR2: SGHAT and FQNNGV. The CDR3 sequence is CASSARLVRTQYF. The CDR3 DNA sequence: TGTGCCAGCAGCGCCCGCCTAGTTAGGACGCAGTATTTT.

This sequence joins TRBV10-3 and TRBJ2-6; 7 bases are shared with TRBD1. Germline CDR1 is ENHRY and CDR2 is SYGVKD. This CDR3 has 17 amino acids. V lost 10 bases and J lost 0; bases outside the gene matches: 12. The CDR3 spells CATVGQLKTSGANVLTF. The CDR3, as DNA: TGTGCCACGGTGGGACAGCTAAAGACCTCTGGGGCCAACGTCCTGACTTTC.

CDR3 in amino acids: CASRDREDSPLHF. In DNA, the CDR3 is TGTGCCAGCCGGGACAGGGAGGATTCACCCCTCCACTTT. V gene TRBV6-6 combines with J gene TRBJ1-6, with 9 bases fitting TRBD1. CDR3 length: 13 residues. V gave up 8 bases and J gave up 8 bases; unmatched junction bases: 4. Germline V gives CDR1 MNHNY, CDR2 SVGAGI (reference sequence).

The chain combines TRBV7-2 with TRBJ2-5; D is undetermined. The V gene lost 5 bases and the J gene lost 5 bases, with 6 bases spanning the gap. Looked up from germline, CDR1 is SGHTA and CDR2 is FQGNSA. The CDR3 contains 11 residues. The CDR3 DNA sequence: TGTGCCAGCAGCCCCTCTGAGACCCAGTACTTC. Translation gives CASSPSETQYF.

This clone was seen a few times. Other DNA sequences in the sample encode the same CDR3. The chain couples TRBV29-1 to TRBJ1-1; weak D call: TRBD1 (5 bases). V lost 3 bases and J 0 bases, leaving 8 bases between the germline ends. The CDR3 is made up of 13 amino acids. Germline CDR1 is SQVTM and CDR2 is ANQGSEA. CDR3 nucleotide sequence: TGCAGCGTTGAGGGACGGTTGAACACTGAAGCTTTCTTT. Translating it yields CSVEGRLNTEAFF.

This rearrangement joins TRBV7-9 to TRBJ2-7; TRBD2 might be the D (5 bases). Germline values: CDR1 SEHNR, CDR2 FQNEAQ (reference sequence). The V end lost 6 bases, the J end lost 6 bases, and 15 bases lay between the germline ends. The length of the CDR3 is 13 residues. Here the CDR3 reads CASSPVGVGEQYF. The CDR3 bases are TGTGCCAGCAGTCCAGTCGGGGTTGGCGAGCAGTACTTC. The variable domain in full, completed from reference TRBV7-9 and TRBJ2-7, reads DTGVSQNPRHKITKRGQNVTFRCDPISEHNRLYWYRQTLGQGPEFLTYFQNEAQLEKSRLLSDRFSAERPKGSFSTLEIQRTEQGDSAMYLCASSPVGVGEQYFGPGTRLTVT.

This clone was observed a handful of times. CDR3 amino acids: CASSEANTYEQYF. CDR3 DNA sequence: TGTGCCAGCAGTGAAGCGAACACCTACGAGCAGTACTTC. The chain combines TRBV6-1 with TRBJ2-7; D not resolved. Trimming left V 0 bases short and J 2 bases short, with 5 bases between. Germline CDR1 MNHNS, CDR2 SASEGT. CDR3 length: 13 amino acids.

This chain uses TRBV18 with TRBJ2-6; D is perhaps TRBD1 or TRBD2 (5 bases each). From germline, CDR1 is KGHSH and CDR2 LQKENI. The V end was cut by 2 bases, the J end by 2 bases, with 7 bases between. The CDR3 totals 15 residues. The CDR3 nucleotides read TGTGCCAGCTCACCAATGGGGGCTGGGGCCAACGTCCTGACTTTC. It specifies CASSPMGAGANVLTF.

The chain couples TRBV5-4 to TRBJ1-1; no definite D call. Between the trimmed V and J ends, which lost 4 bases and 0 bases, there was a span of 10 bases. The CDR3 runs 14 residues. Germline V gives CDR1 SGHNT, CDR2 YYREEE (reference sequence). CDR3 sequence reads: CASSIGIMNTEAFF. The CDR3 DNA reads TGTGCCAGCAGCATCGGGATCATGAACACTGAAGCTTTCTTT.

The chain couples TRBV5-1 to TRBJ1-6, with a weak D call TRBD1 (5 bases). Germline V lookup: CDR1 SGHRS, CDR2 YFSETQ. Between the trimmed V and J ends, which lost 0 bases and 9 bases, there was a span of 13 bases. The CDR3 sequence is 15 residues long. CDR3 residues: CASSLGSGTGSPLHF. CDR3 bases: TGCGCCAGCAGCTTGGGATCCGGGACGGGTTCACCCCTCCACTTT.

The chain is built from TRBV7-2 and TRBJ2-7, with 9 bases fitting TRBD2. CDR3 length: 16 amino acids. V lost 0 bases, J lost 7 bases, and 10 bases stayed unmatched. The germline CDR1 and CDR2 sequences are SGHTA and FQGNSA. The DNA for the CDR3 is TGTGCCAGCAGCTTAGCTAGCGGGGGTCAGGGACGGGAGCAGTACTTC. Translating gives CASSLASGGQGREQYF.